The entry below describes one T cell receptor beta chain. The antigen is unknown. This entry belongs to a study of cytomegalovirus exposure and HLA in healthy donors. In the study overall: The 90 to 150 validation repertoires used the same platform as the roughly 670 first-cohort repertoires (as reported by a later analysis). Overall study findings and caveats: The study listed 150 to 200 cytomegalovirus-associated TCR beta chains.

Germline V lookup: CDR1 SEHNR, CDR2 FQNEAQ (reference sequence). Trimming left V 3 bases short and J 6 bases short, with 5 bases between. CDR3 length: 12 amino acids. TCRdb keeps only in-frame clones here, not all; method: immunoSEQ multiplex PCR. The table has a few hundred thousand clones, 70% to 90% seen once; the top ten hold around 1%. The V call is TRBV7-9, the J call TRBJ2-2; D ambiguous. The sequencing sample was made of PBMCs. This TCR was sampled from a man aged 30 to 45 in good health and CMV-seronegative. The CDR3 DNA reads TGTGCCAGCAGCTTCGAGGCCGGGGAGCTGTTTTTT. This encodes CASSFEAGELFF.